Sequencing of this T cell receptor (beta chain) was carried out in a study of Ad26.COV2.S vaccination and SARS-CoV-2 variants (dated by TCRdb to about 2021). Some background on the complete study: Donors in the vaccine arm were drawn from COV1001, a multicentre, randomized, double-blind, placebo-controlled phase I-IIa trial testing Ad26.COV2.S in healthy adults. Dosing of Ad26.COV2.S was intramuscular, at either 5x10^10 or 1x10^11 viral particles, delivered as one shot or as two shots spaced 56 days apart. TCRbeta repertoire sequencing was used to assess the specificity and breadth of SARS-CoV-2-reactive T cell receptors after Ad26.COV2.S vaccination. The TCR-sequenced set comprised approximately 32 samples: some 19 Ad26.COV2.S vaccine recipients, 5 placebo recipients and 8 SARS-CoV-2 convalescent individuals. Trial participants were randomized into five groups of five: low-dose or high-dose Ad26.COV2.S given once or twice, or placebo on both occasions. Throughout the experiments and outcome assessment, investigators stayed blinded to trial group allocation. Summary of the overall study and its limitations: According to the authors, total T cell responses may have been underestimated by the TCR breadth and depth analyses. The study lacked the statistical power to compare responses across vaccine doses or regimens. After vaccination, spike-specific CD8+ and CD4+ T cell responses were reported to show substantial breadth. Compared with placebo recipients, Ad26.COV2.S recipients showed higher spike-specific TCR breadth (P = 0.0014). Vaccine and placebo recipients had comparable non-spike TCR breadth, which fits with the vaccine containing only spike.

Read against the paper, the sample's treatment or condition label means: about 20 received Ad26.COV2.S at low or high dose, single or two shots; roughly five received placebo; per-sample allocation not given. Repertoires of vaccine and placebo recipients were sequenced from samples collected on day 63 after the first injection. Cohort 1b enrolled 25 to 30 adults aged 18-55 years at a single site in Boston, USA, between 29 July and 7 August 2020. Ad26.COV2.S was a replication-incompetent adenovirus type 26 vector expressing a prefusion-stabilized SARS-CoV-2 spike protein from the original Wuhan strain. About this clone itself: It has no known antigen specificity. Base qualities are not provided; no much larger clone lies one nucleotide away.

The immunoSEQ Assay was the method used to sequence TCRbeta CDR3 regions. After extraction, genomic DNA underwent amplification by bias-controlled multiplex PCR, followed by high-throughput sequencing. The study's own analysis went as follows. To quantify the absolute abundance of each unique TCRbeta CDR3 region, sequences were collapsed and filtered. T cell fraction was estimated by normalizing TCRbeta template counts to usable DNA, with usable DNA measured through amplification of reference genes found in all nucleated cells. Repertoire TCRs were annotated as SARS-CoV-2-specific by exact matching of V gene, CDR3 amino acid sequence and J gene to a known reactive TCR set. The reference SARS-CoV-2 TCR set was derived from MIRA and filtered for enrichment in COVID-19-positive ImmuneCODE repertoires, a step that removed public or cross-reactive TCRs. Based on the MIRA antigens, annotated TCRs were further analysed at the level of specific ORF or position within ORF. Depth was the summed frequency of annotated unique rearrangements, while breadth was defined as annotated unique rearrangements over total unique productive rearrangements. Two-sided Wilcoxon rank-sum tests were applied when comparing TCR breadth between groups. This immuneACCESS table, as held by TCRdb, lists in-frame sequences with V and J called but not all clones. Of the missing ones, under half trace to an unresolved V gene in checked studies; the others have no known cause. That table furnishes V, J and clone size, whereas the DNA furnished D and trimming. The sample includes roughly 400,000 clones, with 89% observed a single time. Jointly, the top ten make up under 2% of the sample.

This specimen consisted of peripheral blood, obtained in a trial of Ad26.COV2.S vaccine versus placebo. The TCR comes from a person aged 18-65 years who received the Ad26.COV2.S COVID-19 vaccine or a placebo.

The DNA is as follows: TGTGCCATCAGTGAGTTCGGTGGGACTAGCGGGACAGATACGCAGTATTTT. It specifies CAISEFGGTSGTDTQYF. In this chain, TRBV10-3 is recombined with TRBJ2-3; TRBD2 matches 12 bases in the middle. From the cysteine through the phenylalanine, the CDR3 covers 17 amino acids. The entry retains the CDR3 DNA only, 51 bases that are in frame from base 1. The germline V gene encodes CDR1 ENHRY and CDR2 SYGVKD. Relative to germline, V is missing 1 base and J is missing 3 bases, with 5 bases of the junction outside any gene match.